The 24 T cell receptor beta chains given below trace back to one sample, sequenced in a study of long-term antiretroviral therapy in people with HIV. immunoSEQ v3.0 was run at survey level. Sequenced by immunoSEQ multiplex PCR; TCRdb stores in-frame clones only, minus some. The sample yields 25,000 to 35,000 clones, 78% seen once. The sequencing here drew on unsorted PBMCs, taken 3.1 years after starting antiretroviral therapy. The receptor source for this set is a woman in her 50s with HIV.

In its sample, this clone was seen once. The V call is TRBV6-1, the J call TRBJ1-2; a possible D gene is TRBD1 (6 bases). The CDR3 has 15 amino acids. Between the trimmed V and J ends, which lost 3 bases and 3 bases, there was a span of 14 bases. The germline V gene encodes CDR1 MNHNS and CDR2 SASEGT. CDR3 sequence reads: CASSDFGQSYYGYTF. The CDR3 nucleotides read TGTGCCAGCAGTGACTTCGGACAGTCCTACTATGGCTACACCTTC.

This clone appeared a single time. This chain connects TRBV9 to TRBJ2-7; weak D call: TRBD1 (6 bases). The CDR3 runs to 14 residues. V shed 1 base and J shed 5 bases, with 13 bases lying between them. Per germline, CDR1 SGDLS and CDR2 YYNGEE. The CDR3 loop is CASSVNQGSNEQYF. The CDR3 DNA sequence: TGTGCCAGCAGCGTAAACCAGGGGAGCAACGAGCAGTACTTC. Full variable domain (remainder filled in from reference TRBV9 and TRBJ2-7): DSGVTQTPKHLITATGQRVTLRCSPRSGDLSVYWYQQSLDQGLQFLIQYYNGEERAKGNILERFSAQQFPDLHSELNLSSLELGDSALYFCASSVNQGSNEQYFGPGTRLTVT.

The chain uses TRBV7-9 and TRBJ2-1; possibly TRBD1 for D (6 bases). The CDR3 contains 12 residues. V was cut by 3 bases and J by 9 bases, with 9 bases left in between. In germline, CDR1 is SEHNR, CDR2 FQNEAQ (reference sequence). The CDR3 reads CASSFLGGEQFF. The CDR3 DNA is TGTGCCAGCAGCTTTCTAGGGGGTGAGCAGTTCTTC.

The chain combines TRBV5-1 with TRBJ2-1, with 10 bases that match TRBD1. The CDR3 is 14 residues long. Germline V gene sequence: CDR1 SGHRS, CDR2 YFSETQ. V trimming: 3 bases; J trimming: 7 bases; junction bases outside the gene matches: 4. The CDR3 is CASSSGTGVNEQFF. CDR3 DNA sequence: TGCGCCAGCAGCTCCGGGACAGGGGTAAATGAGCAGTTCTTC.

The chain has TRBV7-8 and TRBJ2-2; D is perhaps TRBD1 or TRBD2 (5 bases each). The CDR3 runs 17 residues. V lost 1 base and J lost 5, with 17 bases in between. From germline, CDR1 is SGHVS and CDR2 FQNEAQ. The CDR3, as DNA: TGTGCCAGCAGCTTAGGATCCGGGACGGGGCGAACCGGGGAGCTGTTTTTT. This translates into CASSLGSGTGRTGELFF.

This sequence joins TRBV5-4 and TRBJ2-1, with TRBD2 matching 9 bases. After removal of 3 bases from V and 9 bases from J, the junction contained 16 bases not matched to a gene. CDR3 length: 17 residues. Germline V gene sequence: CDR1 SGHNT, CDR2 YYREEE (reference sequence). CDR3 DNA sequence: TGTGCCAGCAGCTGGGGGCGAGGCGGCGGGGGGGCCGGTGAGCAGTTCTTC. Translated, it gives CASSWGRGGGGAGEQFF.

V gene TRBV9 combines with J gene TRBJ2-1, with D possibly matching TRBD1 (6 bases). The CDR3 covers 13 residues. The germline V and J ends were trimmed by 3 bases and 7 bases, with 11 bases remaining between them. Germline lookup yields CDR1 SGDLS and CDR2 YYNGEE. CDR3 nucleotides: TGTGCCAGCAGCGCCCCAACAGGGAATGAGCAGTTCTTC. Translating it yields CASSAPTGNEQFF.

The chain uses TRBV4-1 and TRBJ2-5; possibly TRBD1 for D (6 bases). The V end lost 3 bases, the J end lost 4 bases, and 12 bases lay between the germline ends. This CDR3 region has 14 residues. Germline CDR1 is MGHRA and CDR2 is YSYEKL. In nucleotides, the CDR3 is TGCGCCAGCAGCCAGAGACAGGCGTCAGAGACCCAGTACTTC. This sequence encodes CASSQRQASETQYF.

The V and J genes are TRBV6-5 and TRBJ1-2; weak D call: TRBD1 (6 bases). V lost 5 bases to trimming and J lost 8 bases, with 15 bases between them. This CDR3 spans 13 amino acids. The germline CDR1 and CDR2 sequences are MNHEY and SVGAGI. The CDR3 DNA reads TGTGCCAGCAGTCCCTCGACAGGTTGGGGCTACACCTTC. Its translation is CASSPSTGWGYTF.

This clone was found once. The rearrangement joins TRBV6-1 to TRBJ2-3, with D possibly TRBD2 on 6 matching bases. The CDR3 runs 15 residues. The germline gives CDR1 MNHNS, CDR2 SASEGT. Trimming shortened V by 6 bases and J by 2 bases, and 15 bases separated the two germline ends. CDR3 region: CASSDIAANTDTQYF. The CDR3 bases are TGTGCCAGCAGCGACATAGCGGCCAACACAGATACGCAGTATTTT.

The CDR3 loop is CASSGDRGPAFF. In DNA, the CDR3 is TGTGCCAGCAGCGGAGACAGGGGCCCAGCTTTCTTT. This chain joins TRBV9 and TRBJ1-1, with TRBD1 matching over 8 bases. Trimming cost V 3 bases and J 10 bases; bases outside gene matches: 5. The V gene's germline CDR1 is SGDLS and CDR2 YYNGEE. CDR3 length: 12 residues.

V usage is TRBV19 and J usage is TRBJ2-7; 8 nucleotides align to TRBD1. This CDR3 has 13 residues. The J segment lost 0 bases and the V segment lost 7 bases, leaving 2 bases of the junction unmatched. Germline V gene data show CDR1 as LNHDA and CDR2 as SQIVND (reference sequence). CDR3 bases: TGTGCCAGTAAAGGGACAGGCTCCTACGAGCAGTACTTC. As protein: CASKGTGSYEQYF.

The chain joins TRBV6-6 to TRBJ1-6; no clear D. The CDR3 spans 15 residues. Germline CDR1 reads MNHNY; CDR2 reads SVGAGI (reference sequence). V lost 5 bases to trimming and J lost 7 bases, with 15 bases between them. In DNA, the CDR3 is TGTGCCAGCAGTCCGGGAGCGAGAGGCAATTCACCCCTCCACTTT. This translates into CASSPGARGNSPLHF.

The chain carries TRBV30 and TRBJ1-2, with TRBD1 matching 8 bases. CDR3 size: 13 residues. CDR1 and CDR2 (germline): GTSNPN, SVGIG (reference sequence). Trimming at V came to 7 bases and at J to 4 bases, leaving 8 bases not matched to a gene. The CDR3 sequence is CAYLRDRSYGYTF. In nucleotides, the CDR3 is TGTGCCTACCTCCGGGACAGGAGCTATGGCTACACCTTC.

This chain connects TRBV4-1 to TRBJ2-1, with D unclear. Germline CDR1 is MGHRA and CDR2 is YSYEKL. The CDR3 is 12 amino acids. Trimming took 2 bases from V and 5 from J, leaving 4 bases between them. The CDR3 DNA sequence: TGCGCCAGCAGCCAAAAGGACAATGAGCAGTTCTTC. Protein: CASSQKDNEQFF.

This sequence joins TRBV18 and TRBJ1-6; D remains ambiguous. CDR1 KGHSH and CDR2 LQKENI come from the germline V gene. The V end lost 2 bases, the J end lost 7 bases, and 12 bases lay between the germline ends. CDR3 length: 15 residues. The CDR3 nucleotides are TGTGCCAGCTCACCATTGAGGGAAGGGAATTCACCCCTCCACTTT. This translates into CASSPLREGNSPLHF.

This rearrangement joins TRBV7-2 to TRBJ2-3, with D perhaps matching TRBD1 or TRBD2 (6 bases each). Deletions cut 3 bases from V and 2 bases from J, with 12 bases between. This CDR3 is 15 amino acids long. The V gene's germline CDR1 is SGHTA and CDR2 FQGNSA. The CDR3 sequence is CASSFVWGATDTQYF. DNA for the CDR3: TGTGCCAGCAGCTTCGTCTGGGGGGCCACAGATACGCAGTATTTT.

This clone has a handful of counts. The chain joins TRBV7-9 to TRBJ1-4; no firm D call. The CDR3 runs 14 residues. V gave up 1 base and J gave up 0 bases, with 3 bases separating them. Germline assignment: CDR1 SEHNR and CDR2 FQNEAQ (reference sequence). The CDR3 here is CASSLVSTNEKLFF. The CDR3 nucleotides are TGTGCCAGCAGCTTAGTTTCAACTAATGAAAAACTGTTTTTT.

The rearrangement joins TRBV2 to TRBJ2-7; 8 bases line up with TRBD1. The CDR3 is made up of 13 amino acids. After removal of 2 bases from V and 7 bases from J, the junction contained 4 bases not matched to a gene. Germline CDR1 and CDR2: SNHLY and FYNNEI. For the CDR3, the DNA is TGTGCCAGCAGTGAACAGGGGGCGGAAGAGCAGTACGTC. Encoded protein: CASSEQGAEEQYV.

The chain is built from TRBV7-2 and TRBJ2-7; the match to TRBD2 covers 8 bases. The V and J ends lost 6 bases and 0 bases, in that order; junction bases with no gene match: 7. The CDR3 loop spans 15 amino acids. Germline lookup yields CDR1 SGHTA and CDR2 FQGNSA. CDR3 loop: CASSLAGGSSYEQYV. The CDR3 bases are TGTGCCAGCAGTCTTGCGGGGGGCAGCTCCTACGAGCAGTACGTC.

This chain connects TRBV6-5 to TRBJ1-2; weak D call: TRBD1 (6 bases). Germline V CDR1 and CDR2: MNHEY, SVGAGI. This CDR3 is built from 16 residues. V was cut by 0 bases and J by 3 bases, with 14 bases left in between. The CDR3 sequence: CASSYSRGGRDYGYTF. Here the CDR3 DNA reads TGTGCCAGCAGTTACTCGAGGGGGGGGCGCGACTATGGCTACACCTTC.

The chain uses TRBV6-1 and TRBJ2-7, with TRBD2 matching 12 bases. V shed 4 bases, J shed 3 bases, and the junction held 7 bases outside the gene matches. The CDR3 spans 16 residues. In germline, CDR1 is MNHNS, CDR2 SASEGT. The CDR3 sequence: CASSARLAGERYEQYV. The CDR3 DNA reads as TGTGCCAGCAGTGCCAGACTAGCGGGAGAACGCTACGAGCAGTACGTC.

This chain uses TRBV29-1 with TRBJ1-2, with D maybe TRBD1 (5 bases). Trimming cost V 0 bases and J 7 bases, with 15 bases left between them. Germline CDR1 reads SQVTM; CDR2 reads ANQGSEA. This CDR3 contains 14 residues. The CDR3 is CSVEDPASRGGYTF. The CDR3, as DNA: TGCAGCGTTGAAGATCCGGCTTCGAGGGGTGGCTACACCTTC.

V and J are TRBV5-1 and TRBJ1-4; 10 bases line up with TRBD1. V lost 4 bases, J lost 7 bases, and 10 bases stayed unmatched. Germline V CDR1 and CDR2: SGHRS, YFSETQ. This CDR3 region has 16 residues. The CDR3 region is CASSRERQGAFEKLFF. The CDR3 region has the DNA TGCGCCAGCAGCAGGGAAAGACAGGGGGCGTTTGAAAAACTGTTTTTT.